This record covers a single T cell receptor beta chain. The clone's antigen remains unknown. There are no base qualities to consult, and no much larger clone falls within one base. The collaborating institutions used their own protocols to collect whole blood in K2EDTA tubes. For TCRbeta analysis, collaborator samples were shipped as frozen whole blood, as isolated PBMCs, or as DNA extracted from either sample type. This record comes from a study of blood T cell repertoires in COVID-19 (dated by TCRdb to 2019 to 2021). Study-level background: Samples from collaborators originated in the United States, Italy and Spain and spanned both the acute and convalescent phases of COVID-19. The material from the prospective study consisted of cDNA or gDNA derived from T cells, B-cell-depleted T cells, or PBMCs. The dataset comprised deeply sampled blood TCRbeta repertoires from subjects exposed to, actively infected with, or recovered from COVID-19. The repertoires were made available in a free public database intended to serve as a resource for research on the immune response to SARS-CoV-2. The samples were drawn from the first 160 participants of the ongoing ImmuneRACE study and from 1,254 subjects provided by 6 global collaborators. A de-identified subject ID, COVID-19 status, age in years and sex were almost always included in the sample metadata. HLA class I and class II types, where available, came from metadata supplied by the sample provider rather than from assay-based typing.

What the authors observed across the whole study: The quantity of clinical and demographic metadata differed by source and by participant and was supplied without curation.

TCRbeta CDR3 regions were amplified from genomic DNA by means of the immunoSEQ Assay, a bias-controlled multiplex PCR. Regarding the original processing steps: Within the assay, amplification of reference gene primers was used to estimate how many nucleated cells each sample contained. To quantify the absolute abundance of each unique TCRbeta CDR3 rearrangement, sequence reads were collapsed and filtered. Productive Simpson clonality was computed per sample as the square root of Simpson's diversity index over productive rearrangements. Imported from immuneACCESS, the table was reduced by TCRdb to in-frame sequences with V and J called. These copies leave out some clones; in studies compared against another copy, an unresolved V gene accounts for under half, and the cause of the remainder is not known. The V and J calls and the clone size are those of that table, but D and trimming were determined from the DNA. Counted in this sample were 35,000 to 45,000 clones; almost 95% of them appeared once. Just under 9.5% of the sample goes to the ten largest clones.

Trimming at the junction amounts to 5 bases on V and 8 bases on J, and the germline ends lie 14 bases apart. According to the germline V gene (reference sequence), CDR1 reads SGHKS and CDR2 reads YYEKEE. The CDR3, cysteine through phenylalanine, is 14 amino acids long. Only the CDR3 region is kept as DNA, spanning 42 bases read in frame from base 1. This sequence was found in a man aged 45-65 years with active COVID-19. The chain links TRBV5-5 with TRBJ1-6; tentative D gene TRBD1, with 6 bases matching. The sample taken for sequencing was peripheral blood. The CDR3 region reads CASSRGQLDSPLHF. DNA sequence: TGTGCCAGCAGTCGAGGACAGTTGGATTCACCCCTCCACTTT.